The 20 T cell receptor beta chains in this list originate from one sample, sequenced in a study of early T cells in non-severe SARS-CoV-2 infection. TCRdb processed the 5' RACE reads anew with MiXCR; each CDR3 protein has one entry. The data hold approximately 27,000 distinct CDR3 sequences, with about 4.6% observed a single time. Sequencing was carried out using whole blood. These receptor sequences come from an adult who was a healthcare worker with PCR-confirmed SARS-CoV-2 infection or an uninfected control (not recorded which).

Ten or more counts support this clonotype. The gene calls are TRBV29-1 and TRBJ1-5; D is undetermined. Trimming took 4 bases from V and 3 from J, leaving 7 bases between them. Germline-derived CDR1 and CDR2 are SQVTM and ANQGSEA. This CDR3 has 12 amino acids. CDR3 bases: TGCAGCGTTGCCGGGTCCAATCAGCCCCAGCATTTT. Its translation is CSVAGSNQPQHF.

This clonotype was observed many times. The chain has TRBV20-1 and TRBJ2-3, with TRBD1 as a possible D gene (5 bases). CDR1 is DFQATT and CDR2 is SNEGSKA in the germline V gene (reference sequence). V shed 6 bases and J shed 4 bases, with 11 bases lying between them. This CDR3 has 12 amino acids. The CDR3 DNA sequence: TGCAGTGCGGTGACAGCTGCAGATACGCAGTATTTT. Translating gives CSAVTAADTQYF.

This clonotype was detected many times. V and J are TRBV7-2 and TRBJ1-1; 7 bases fit TRBD1. From germline, CDR1 is SGHTA and CDR2 FQGNSA. J lost 8 bases, V lost 5 bases, and 11 bases had no gene match. The CDR3 is made up of 14 amino acids. The CDR3 here is CASSTPTGPIEAFF. The CDR3 DNA sequence: TGTGCCAGCAGCACCCCGACAGGGCCTATAGAAGCTTTCTTT.

This clonotype was detected ten times or more. The chain employs TRBV11-2 and TRBJ2-1; D remains ambiguous. The CDR3 runs to 15 residues. Germline assignment: CDR1 SGHAT and CDR2 FQNNGV. Trimming removed 1 base from V and 7 bases from J, with 14 bases in between. CDR3 in amino acids: CASSLGIARANEQFF. CDR3 DNA sequence: TGTGCCAGCAGCTTAGGAATAGCTCGAGCGAATGAGCAGTTCTTC.

This clonotype has at least ten counts. The chain couples TRBV12-3 or TRBV12-4 to TRBJ1-5, with no clear D. The V end lost 3 bases, the J end lost 3 bases, and 6 bases lay between the germline ends. This CDR3 has 13 amino acids. The CDR3 DNA is TGTGCCAGCAGTTTTAACCTCAATCAGCCCCAGCATTTT. It specifies CASSFNLNQPQHF.

Ten or more counts support this clonotype. Here the CDR3 reads CSGGNEQFF. CDR3 DNA sequence: TGCAGCGGAGGCAATGAGCAGTTCTTC. The chain recombines TRBV29-1 with TRBJ2-1; no clear D. V lost 7 bases and J 6 bases, leaving 4 bases between the germline ends. CDR1 and CDR2 (germline): SQVTM, ANQGSEA. The CDR3 totals 9 residues.

The CDR3 loop reads CASAGRPGELFF. The DNA for the CDR3 is TGTGCCAGCGCCGGACGGCCCGGGGAGCTGTTTTTT. The V gene is TRBV11-2, the J gene TRBJ2-2, with unresolved D. Trimming took 8 bases from V and 6 from J, leaving 10 bases between them. CDR1 SGHAT and CDR2 FQNNGV come from the germline V gene. This CDR3 is 12 amino acids long. The complete variable domain, with remaining parts taken from reference TRBV11-2 and TRBJ2-2, reads EAGVAQSPRYKIIEKRQSVAFWCNPISGHATLYWYQQILGQGPKLLIQFQNNGVVDDSQLPKDRFSAERLKGVDSTLKIQPAKLEDSAVYLCASAGRPGELFFGEGSRLTVL.

Ten or more counts support this clonotype. J is TRBJ2-7 and V is TRBV27; 10 bases agree with TRBD2. The length of the CDR3 is 14 residues. Losses at the gene ends were 5 bases for V and 2 bases for J; bases not matched to a gene: 3. Germline CDR1 is MNHEY and CDR2 is SMNVEV (reference sequence). CDR3 nucleotides: TGTGCCAGCAGTAGCGGGGGGGGTACCTACGAGCAGTACTTC. It yields the protein CASSSGGGTYEQYF.

This clonotype was detected many times. This chain connects TRBV18 to TRBJ1-1; 11 positions match TRBD1. V shed 1 base, J shed 2 bases, and the junction held 3 bases outside the gene matches. The CDR3 has 16 amino acids. Per the germline V gene, CDR1 is KGHSH and CDR2 is LQKENI. CDR3 loop: CASSPQGQGANTEAFF. DNA of the CDR3: TGTGCCAGCTCACCACAAGGACAGGGGGCAAACACTGAAGCTTTCTTT.

The rearrangement joins TRBV20-1 to TRBJ2-7; TRBD2 agrees at 9 bases. V shed 0 bases and J 2 bases; nucleotides not matched to a gene: 5. Germline loops: CDR1 DFQATT, CDR2 SNEGSKA (reference sequence). The CDR3 runs 15 residues. This CDR3 is CSARDGTSMAYEQYF. The CDR3 DNA is TGCAGTGCTAGAGATGGGACTAGCATGGCCTACGAGCAGTACTTC.

The table lists this clonotype with many counts. The chain employs TRBV29-1 and TRBJ1-2, with no clear D. V shed 4 bases and J shed 4 bases, with 7 bases lying between them. This CDR3 has 11 residues. Per germline, CDR1 SQVTM and CDR2 ANQGSEA. CDR3 in DNA: TGCAGCGTTGTAGAAGGCTATGGCTACACCTTC. This translates into CSVVEGYGYTF.

This clonotype was seen repeatedly, ten times or more. The chain couples TRBV5-1 to TRBJ2-7; 9 bases are shared with TRBD1. J lost 3 bases, V lost 0 bases, and 7 bases had no gene match. CDR1 and CDR2 (germline): SGHRS, YFSETQ. The CDR3 extends over 16 amino acids. CDR3 nucleotide sequence: TGCGCCAGCAGCTTGGGCCCGGGACAGGGCTTCTACGAGCAGTACTTC. This gives the protein CASSLGPGQGFYEQYF. Using reference TRBV5-1 and TRBJ2-7 for the parts outside the CDR3, the full variable domain is KAGVTQTPRYLIKTRGQQVTLSCSPISGHRSVSWYQQTPGQGLQFLFEYFSETQRNKGNFPGRFSGRQFSNSRSEMNVSTLELGDSALYLCASSLGPGQGFYEQYFGPGTRLTVT.

This clonotype was seen many times. V gene TRBV6-5 combines with J gene TRBJ2-1, with TRBD1 identical over 7 bases. Germline trimming cut 8 bases from V and 4 bases from J; bases unmatched to any gene: 23. CDR1 and CDR2 from the germline V gene are MNHEY and SVGAGI. The CDR3 is 19 residues long. The CDR3, as DNA: TGTGCCAGCCATAGGGGTCTCATGTCCCGGGACAGCTTATACAATGAGCAGTTCTTC. It specifies CASHRGLMSRDSLYNEQFF.

This clonotype was detected many times. The genes are TRBV28 and TRBJ2-7; possibly TRBD2 for D (5 bases). The CDR3 has 11 residues. Germline CDR1 reads MDHEN; CDR2 reads SYDVKM. V lost 2 bases and J lost 7, with 6 bases in between. DNA for the CDR3: TGTGCCAGCAGTTTAACTAGGGAGCAGTACTTC. This encodes CASSLTREQYF.

This clonotype was counted many times. V and J are TRBV7-2 and TRBJ1-2; the D gene is possibly TRBD1 (5 bases). Germline-derived CDR1 and CDR2 are SGHTA and FQGNSA. The CDR3 length is 14 residues. V lost 5 bases and J lost 7, with 17 bases in between. In DNA form, the CDR3 reads TGTGCCAGCAGCGGACGGGGCCCTCGGGCTGGCTACACCTTC. Its translation is CASSGRGPRAGYTF.

This clonotype was observed many times. The chain employs TRBV3-1 and TRBJ1-6, with a tentative D call TRBD1 (6 bases). This CDR3 comprises 16 residues. The germline CDR1 and CDR2 sequences are LGHDT and YNNKEL (reference sequence). Trimming took 4 bases from V and 6 from J, leaving 16 bases between them. The CDR3 region is CASSPNTGTGNSPLHF. In nucleotides, the CDR3 is TGTGCCAGCAGCCCAAATACAGGGACGGGTAATTCACCCCTCCACTTT.

This clonotype appeared a few times. The rearrangement uses TRBV27 and TRBJ2-4; 9 bases are shared with TRBD2. V lost 4 bases and J lost 0; bases outside the gene matches: 16. The V gene's germline CDR1 is MNHEY and CDR2 SMNVEV (reference sequence). This CDR3 has 20 amino acids. CDR3 loop: CASSSLSLAGVSGAKNIQYF. Here the CDR3 DNA reads TGTGCCAGCAGTTCGTTGTCGTTAGCGGGGGTATCGGGAGCCAAAAACATTCAGTACTTC.

This clonotype has ten or more counts. This chain uses TRBV2 with TRBJ2-1; 12 nucleotides align to TRBD2. Germline CDR1 reads SNHLY; CDR2 reads FYNNEI. The ends lost 6 bases at V and 7 bases at J; junction bases unmatched: 10. The CDR3 is 16 residues long. The CDR3 is CASRRSLAGGRNEQFF. The CDR3 bases are TGTGCCAGCAGGAGGTCGCTAGCGGGAGGGAGAAATGAGCAGTTCTTC.

In its sample, this clonotype was seen many times. V is TRBV28 and J is TRBJ1-5, with unresolved D. The CDR3 extends over 15 amino acids. V was clipped by 2 bases and J by 0 bases, with 8 bases between them. The germline V gene has CDR1 MDHEN and CDR2 SYDVKM. The CDR3 spells CASSLVSDSNQPQHF. In nucleotides, the CDR3 is TGTGCCAGCAGTTTAGTTTCGGATAGCAATCAGCCCCAGCATTTT.

There are many counts of this clonotype. The chain carries TRBV28 and TRBJ2-7; D perhaps matches TRBD2 (5 bases). CDR3 size: 12 residues. The V gene lost 5 bases and the J gene lost 5 bases, with 10 bases spanning the gap. The germline gives CDR1 MDHEN, CDR2 SYDVKM. As DNA, the CDR3 is TGTGCCAGCAGTCCCCGGGGTAACGAGCAGTACTTC. Protein product: CASSPRGNEQYF.